In its sample, the clone carrying this T cell receptor beta chain was seen once. The antigen is not known. Generated by immunoSEQ multiplex PCR, the TCRdb table keeps only in-frame clones and is missing some. Of about 200,000 clones listed, approximately 89% are singletons. V was cut by 2 bases and J by 0 bases, with 8 bases left in between. CDR1 is SGHTA, CDR2 FQGNSA, per germline. This CDR3 comprises 15 residues. This entry belongs to a study of T cell responses to AZD1222 COVID-19 vaccine. Study-wide results and limits: Vaccine-related CD4 TCRs covered spike, predominating at 160-218 and 743-854.

The chain links TRBV7-2 to TRBJ1-3; D not certain. The TCR comes from an adult who received the AZD1222 COVID-19 vaccine. The sequencing used peripheral blood, collected 28 days after the second AZD1222 dose. The CDR3 protein is CASSLWGYSGNTIYF. As DNA, the CDR3 is TGTGCCAGCAGCTTATGGGGATACTCTGGAAACACCATATATTTT. The whole variable domain, filled in from reference TRBV7-2 and TRBJ1-3, reads GAGVSQSPSNKVTEKGKDVELRCDPISGHTALYWYRQSLGQGLEFLIYFQGNSAPDKSGLPSDRFSAERTGGSVSTLTIQRTQQEDSAVYLCASSLWGYSGNTIYFGEGSWLTVV.